The T cell receptor (beta chain) described here comes from a study of cytomegalovirus exposure and HLA in healthy donors. CDR1 is SGHRS and CDR2 is YFSETQ in the germline V gene. The V and J ends lost 4 bases and 1 base, in that order; junction bases with no gene match: 3. This CDR3 is built from 14 residues. PCR was performed using 60 Vbeta and 13 Jbeta primers. TCRdb's copy holds only in-frame clones and misses some; the assay was immunoSEQ multiplex PCR. Among approximately 91,000 clones, 86% were seen once, and the ten largest hold around a tenth. This rearrangement joins TRBV5-1 to TRBJ2-5, with 8 bases identical to TRBD1. This receptor was taken from a man aged 30 to 45 in good health and CMV-seropositive. The sample was PBMCs. The CDR3 here is CASSQQGAQETQYF. In DNA form, the CDR3 reads TGCGCCAGCAGCCAGCAGGGGGCCCAAGAGACCCAGTACTTC. Full variable domain (missing parts from reference TRBV5-1 and TRBJ2-5): KAGVTQTPRYLIKTRGQQVTLSCSPISGHRSVSWYQQTPGQGLQFLFEYFSETQRNKGNFPGRFSGRQFSNSRSEMNVSTLELGDSALYLCASSQQGAQETQYFGPGTRLLVL.